This entry features one TCR beta chain sequence. This clonotype was seen repeatedly, ten times or more. The specificity of this receptor is unknown. No base quality information exists; no much larger clone differs at one position. The germline V gene sets CDR1 to KGHDR and CDR2 to SFDVKD. Between the V and J ends, shortened by 1 base and 7 bases respectively, the junction contains 13 bases. Its CDR3 holds 15 amino acids, cysteine through phenylalanine. Only the CDR3 part of the read is kept: 45 bases, read in frame from the first base. Only healthy Caucasian donors were included. The twin cohort consisted of three pairs of female monozygotic twins, all aged roughly 18 to 30 years. Positive isolation kits from Invitrogen were used to isolate CD4+ and CD8+ T cell populations. This sample stems from a study of identical twins (dated by TCRdb to about 2016). Notes on the research overall: To test whether fetal clonotypes persist, this study deep-sequenced TCR alpha and beta repertoires from monozygotic twins, from unrelated adults of various ages, and from cord blood. To rule out contamination, replicate twin experiments were performed at different times with different library preparation protocols.

Results the study describes overall, beyond this receptor: Compared with coincidental sharing between unrelated individuals, an excess of low generation-probability sequences was observed among out-of-frame TCR alpha sequences shared between twins. Abundant cord blood beta clonotypes carried fewer insertions; young adult naive repertoires showed a weaker similar trend, while memory repertoires showed none. A weaker excess of twin sharing was found in beta out-of-frame sequences because the signal-to-noise ratio was lowered by fewer shared sequences. Out-of-frame TCR alpha sharing in monozygotic twins was systematically underestimated by recombination models, whereas sharing between unrelated individuals was in agreement with the recombination models. Zero-insertion analyses could be partly confounded by invariant T cells such as MAIT and iNKT, although diverse VJ usage argued against such confounding for most clonotypes. Because the same donors could not be followed over many years, the conclusions depended on cross-sectional statistical analysis.

Library method: 5' RACE. Instrument on record: Illumina HiSeq 2000. A universal primer binding site was added through template switching, and the final cDNA carried a unique molecular identifier so that TCR cDNA molecules could be counted accurately. Specific primers in the conserved constant-segment region were used to synthesize first-strand cDNA for the TCR alpha and beta chains. To control for contamination, each cDNA library was double barcoded with a SMART-Mk sample barcode plus Illumina barcodes. TruSeq adapter sequences along with Illumina sample barcodes were introduced in two successive PCR steps. Sequencing of the TCR alpha and beta cDNA libraries was done on the Illumina HiSeq platform using custom primers. As for the authors' bioinformatics: Unique molecular identifiers were extracted from raw reads with MiGEC, and CDR3 positions were determined with MiXCR. For each individual, recombination models were inferred using an EM algorithm with the repgenHMM and IGoR tools. The analysis of shared clonotypes was done with the tcR package in R, with sharing normalized by the product of cloneset sizes. Out-of-frame nonproductive sequences were analyzed to study raw recombination free of thymic and clonal selection effects. TCRdb reanalyzed the raw reads on its own, using fastp at Q25 for trimming and MiXCR for clone calling, and kept in-frame beta chains. Here each entry gathers all rows of one CDR3 protein and keeps the most common genes and DNA. TCRdb, not the authors, supplied the V and J calls. The sample table contains a few hundred thousand distinct CDR3 sequences; only one count was recorded for about 12% of them. The top ten hold more than 6% of the sample.

Another study also made use of these data, one on yellow fever vaccine responses in identical twins. According to the second study: According to the authors, the vaccine-induced T cell response in identical twins seemed to be partly convergent and partly specific to each individual. In identical twins, the study followed T cell clones that responded to the vaccine with precision.

The V and J genes are TRBV24-1 and TRBJ2-1; no confident D gene assignment can be made. Sequenced: CD8+ T cells sorted from blood. This receptor was obtained from a woman aged 18 to 35 in good health. CDR3 region: CATSDFLTRTNEQFF. The nucleotide sequence reads as follows: TGTGCCACCAGTGATTTTCTGACGAGAACAAATGAGCAGTTCTTC.